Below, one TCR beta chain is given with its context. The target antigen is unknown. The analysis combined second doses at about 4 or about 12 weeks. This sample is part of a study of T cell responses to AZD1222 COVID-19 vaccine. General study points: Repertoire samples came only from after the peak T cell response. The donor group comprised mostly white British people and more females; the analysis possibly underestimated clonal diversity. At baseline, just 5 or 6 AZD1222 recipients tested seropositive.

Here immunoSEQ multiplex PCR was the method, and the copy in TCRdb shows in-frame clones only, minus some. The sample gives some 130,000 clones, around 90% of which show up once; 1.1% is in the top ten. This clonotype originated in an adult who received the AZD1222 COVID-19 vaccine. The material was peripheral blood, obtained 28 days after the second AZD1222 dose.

Here the CDR3 reads CASSQLSAGGSGNTIYF. The CDR3 bases are TGCGCCAGCAGTCAATTAAGTGCAGGGGGCTCTGGAAACACCATATATTTT. This chain uses TRBV23-1 with TRBJ1-3; TRBD1 aligns across 7 bases. TRBV23-1 is designated an ORF whose function remains uncertain. J gave up 0 bases and V 1 base, and 6 bases lay outside the gene matches. The CDR3 is 17 residues long.